Each of the 25 T cell receptor beta chains below was sequenced from the same sample in a study of shared clonotypes between healthy human individuals. Profiling relied on immunoSEQ multiplex PCR, and the TCRdb table lists in-frame clones only, not all of them. Seen here are 1,400,000 or so clones, approximately 98.5% observed once, and the top ten hold 0.3% to 0.45%. Input material: naive CD4+ T cells sorted from blood. Stated subset: CD45RA+ positively selected. All receptors come from a man between 25 and 39 years old in good health.

The chain is built from TRBV5-1 and TRBJ1-1, with 7 bases aligning to TRBD1. CDR1 and CDR2 (germline): SGHRS, YFSETQ. This CDR3 comprises 15 residues. Trimming at V came to 4 bases and at J to 5 bases, leaving 11 bases not matched to a gene. The CDR3 DNA sequence: TGCGCCAGCAGCATAGGGGACAGTGCGGTGACTGAAGCTTTCTTT. It codes for CASSIGDSAVTEAFF.

The chain carries TRBV7-2 and TRBJ2-1, with D uncertain. Per the germline V gene, CDR1 is SGHTA and CDR2 is FQGNSA. The V gene lost 3 bases and the J gene lost 9 bases, with 12 bases spanning the gap. The CDR3 loop spans 13 amino acids. The CDR3 sequence is CASSFAPGREQFF. The CDR3 DNA follows: TGTGCCAGCAGCTTTGCCCCCGGGCGTGAGCAGTTCTTC.

The rearrangement uses TRBV27 and TRBJ1-1; 8 bases are a match to TRBD1. V shed 5 bases, J shed 0 bases, and the junction held 20 bases outside the gene matches. Germline V gives CDR1 MNHEY, CDR2 SMNVEV (reference sequence). The CDR3 runs to 20 residues. Here the CDR3 reads CASSTFHLDRGGWVNTEAFF. In DNA, the CDR3 is TGTGCCAGCAGTACCTTTCACCTCGACAGGGGTGGTTGGGTGAACACTGAAGCTTTCTTT.

Details on this clone: At the DNA level, this CDR3 is encoded by other sequences in the same sample as well. The V call is TRBV5-1, the J call TRBJ2-2; D not resolved. The CDR3 loop spans 13 amino acids. V gave up 0 bases and J gave up 6 bases, with 6 bases separating them. CDR1 is SGHRS, CDR2 YFSETQ, per germline. DNA of the CDR3: TGCGCCAGCAGCTTGGTTGGGTCCGGGGAGCTGTTTTTT. It is translated as CASSLVGSGELFF.

The genes are TRBV2 and TRBJ2-1; D is perhaps TRBD1 or TRBD2 (5 bases each). Looked up from germline, CDR1 is SNHLY and CDR2 is FYNNEI. The CDR3 consists of 12 residues. With 8 bases removed from V and 4 bases from J, the gap between germline ends came to 9 bases. CDR3 DNA: TGTGCCAGCCATGAGGGGTACAATGAGCAGTTCTTC. This translates into CASHEGYNEQFF. Based on the CDR3 plus reference TRBV2 and TRBJ2-1, the full variable domain is EPEVTQTPSHQVTQMGQEVILRCVPISNHLYFYWYRQILGQKVEFLVSFYNNEISEKSEIFDDQFSVERPDGSNFTLKIRSTKLEDSAMYFCASHEGYNEQFFGPGTRLTVL.

V usage is TRBV15 and J usage is TRBJ1-2; the D gene is possibly TRBD1 (5 bases). V gave up 5 bases and J gave up 7 bases, with 11 bases separating them. The CDR3 covers 12 residues. Germline loops: CDR1 LNHNV, CDR2 YYDKDF (reference sequence). The CDR3 reads CATSLRGGGYTF. As DNA, the CDR3 is TGTGCCACCAGCCTCCGGGGGGGTGGCTACACCTTC.

This chain links TRBV5-1 with TRBJ1-1; tentative D call: TRBD1 (5 bases). CDR3 size: 13 residues. V was clipped by 7 bases and J by 1 base, with 11 bases between them. Germline CDR1 SGHRS, CDR2 YFSETQ. The CDR3 bases are TGCGCCAGCGGTACGGGGACGAACACTGAAGCTTTCTTT. Translation: CASGTGTNTEAFF.

This clone was picked up one time. Other DNA sequences from this sample encode an identical CDR3 as well. The chain uses TRBV4-3 and TRBJ1-3; no clear D gene. Trimming pared 0 bases from V and 3 bases from J, leaving 3 bases between. CDR3 length equals 13 residues. Germline values: CDR1 LGHNA, CDR2 YSLEER. The chain's CDR3 is CASSQDGGNTIYF. CDR3 DNA: TGCGCCAGCAGCCAAGATGGTGGAAACACCATATATTTT.

In nucleotides, the CDR3 is TGTGCCAGCAGCCCCCCCGGGGATCGCACAGATACGCAGTATTTT. The encoded protein is CASSPPGDRTDTQYF. The chain couples TRBV5-4 to TRBJ2-3, with a possible D match to TRBD2 (5 bases). The germline gives CDR1 SGHNT, CDR2 YYREEE (reference sequence). The CDR3 loop spans 15 amino acids. V shed 4 bases and J shed 1 base, with 13 bases lying between them.

This chain links TRBV4-1 with TRBJ2-7; D unclear. The CDR3 loop spans 15 amino acids. Between the trimmed V and J ends, which lost 0 bases and 1 base, there was a span of 10 bases. Germline CDR1 MGHRA, CDR2 YSYEKL. This CDR3 is CASSQENGNSYEQYF. CDR3 nucleotides: TGCGCCAGCAGCCAAGAAAACGGAAATTCCTACGAGCAGTACTTC.

This sequence joins TRBV11-3 and TRBJ2-7; TRBD1 matches at 11 bases. Germline V gene lookup returns CDR1 SGHNT and CDR2 YENEEA. The V gene end was trimmed by 5 bases and the J gene end by 6 bases; junction bases not matched to a gene: 3. The CDR3 contains 13 residues. CDR3 amino acids: CASSGGQGGEQYF. Here the CDR3 DNA reads TGTGCCAGCAGCGGGGGACAGGGGGGCGAGCAGTACTTC.

This chain joins TRBV7-6 and TRBJ1-5; 10 nucleotides agree with TRBD1. Germline CDR1 reads SGHVS; CDR2 reads FNYEAQ. J was trimmed by 7 bases and V by 1 base; bases with no gene match: 7. This CDR3 is built from 16 residues. The CDR3: CASSLGDRGSWQPQHF. CDR3 sequence (DNA): TGTGCCAGCAGCTTAGGGGACAGGGGCTCTTGGCAGCCCCAGCATTTT.

The chain carries TRBV7-6 and TRBJ2-7; the match to TRBD2 covers 8 bases. This CDR3 has 16 amino acids. J lost 0 bases, V lost 5 bases, and 9 bases had no gene match. Germline assignment: CDR1 SGHVS and CDR2 FNYEAQ. The CDR3 is CASSAFSGGSSYEQYF. The DNA of the CDR3 is TGTGCCAGCAGCGCCTTTTCGGGAGGGAGCTCCTACGAGCAGTACTTC. The complete variable domain, with remaining parts taken from reference TRBV7-6 and TRBJ2-7, reads GAGVSQSPRYKVTKRGQDVALRCDPISGHVSLYWYRQALGQGPEFLTYFNYEAQQDKSGLPNDRFSAERPEGSISTLTIQRTEQRDSAMYRCASSAFSGGSSYEQYFGPGTRLTVT.

J is TRBJ2-3 and V is TRBV30; D may match TRBD1 or TRBD2 (7 bases each). The V and J ends lost 0 bases and 7 bases respectively, with 20 bases between them. Germline CDR1 reads GTSNPN; CDR2 reads SVGIG (reference sequence). CDR3 length equals 16 residues. In nucleotides, the CDR3 is TGTGCCTGGAGTGTGGGACAGCGTGGAGCGGGATATACGCAGTATTTT. Residues: CAWSVGQRGAGYTQYF.

This chain joins TRBV6-1 and TRBJ2-7; 9 bases are shared with TRBD1. In germline, CDR1 is MNHNS, CDR2 SASEGT. The CDR3 is 16 amino acids. Trimming removed 1 base from V and 2 bases from J; junction bases left unmatched: 6. The CDR3 spells CASSEDFGTGTYEQYF. The CDR3 coding sequence is TGTGCCAGCAGTGAAGATTTTGGGACAGGGACCTACGAGCAGTACTTC.

This sequence joins TRBV25-1 and TRBJ1-1; a possible D gene is TRBD1 (5 bases). V lost 11 bases, J lost 0 bases, and 16 bases lay in between. The CDR3 is 14 residues long. The germline V gene encodes CDR1 MGHDK and CDR2 SYGVNS. The DNA of the CDR3 is TGTGCCTCACATCCAGGGTTCATGAACACTGAAGCTTTCTTT. It encodes CASHPGFMNTEAFF.

This rearrangement joins TRBV7-2 to TRBJ1-4; 8 nucleotides agree with TRBD1. Germline V gene sequence: CDR1 SGHTA, CDR2 FQGNSA. J lost 11 bases, V lost 1 base, and 12 bases had no gene match. The CDR3 length is 16 residues. The chain's CDR3 is CASSLVRTGFLGKLFF. The CDR3 DNA is TGTGCCAGCAGCTTAGTTCGGACAGGGTTCTTAGGGAAACTGTTTTTT.

The J gene is TRBJ2-5, the V gene TRBV7-7, with D tentatively TRBD1 or TRBD2 (5 bases each). Germline V gene lookup returns CDR1 SSHAT and CDR2 FNYEAQ (reference sequence). V shed 4 bases and J shed 2 bases, with 14 bases lying between them. There are 15 residues in the CDR3. The CDR3 DNA reads TGTGCCAGCAGCTCTGGGACCACGGGGCAAGAGACCCAGTACTTC. It encodes CASSSGTTGQETQYF. The entire variable domain, with the rest obtained from reference TRBV7-7 and TRBJ2-5, is as follows: GAGVSQSPRYKVTKRGQDVTLRCDPISSHATLYWYQQALGQGPEFLTYFNYEAQPDKSGLPSDRFSAERPEGSISTLTIQRTEQRDSAMYRCASSSGTTGQETQYFGPGTRLLVL.

V and J are TRBV14 and TRBJ1-2, with D uncertain. The germline gives CDR1 SGHDN, CDR2 FVKESK. There are 12 residues in the CDR3. Trimming cost V 3 bases and J 3 bases, with 5 bases left between them. The CDR3 coding sequence is TGTGCCAGCAGCCAGGAATACTATGGCTACACCTTC. This translates into CASSQEYYGYTF.

The chain links TRBV9 to TRBJ2-3; TRBD2 agrees at 7 bases. The CDR3 contains 13 residues. From germline, CDR1 is SGDLS and CDR2 YYNGEE. V was clipped by 2 bases and J by 10 bases; unmatched bases: 7. DNA for the CDR3: TGTGCCAGCAGCGTGGGGGGGTTTATGGCGCAGTATTTT. Translated, it gives CASSVGGFMAQYF. Full variable domain (missing parts from reference TRBV9 and TRBJ2-3): DSGVTQTPKHLITATGQRVTLRCSPRSGDLSVYWYQQSLDQGLQFLIQYYNGEERAKGNILERFSAQQFPDLHSELNLSSLELGDSALYFCASSVGGFMAQYFGPGTRLTVL.

This clone was seen just once. This CDR3 is CSAATGDGYTF. The CDR3, as DNA: TGCAGTGCTGCGACAGGGGATGGCTACACCTTC. V and J are TRBV20-1 and TRBJ1-2; 8 bases are a match to TRBD1. The CDR3 is made up of 11 amino acids. The germline V gene encodes CDR1 DFQATT and CDR2 SNEGSKA (reference sequence). Trimming at V came to 5 bases and at J to 6 bases, leaving 2 bases not matched to a gene.

The genes are TRBV18 and TRBJ2-5; D is unclear. Germline-derived CDR1 and CDR2 are KGHSH and LQKENI. The CDR3 sequence is 14 residues long. Trimming removed 4 bases at V and 3 bases at J, with 12 bases between. CDR3 sequence reads: CASSLLPTKETQYF. Written as DNA, the CDR3 is TGTGCCAGCTCACTACTACCGACCAAAGAGACCCAGTACTTC.

This rearrangement joins TRBV28 to TRBJ2-4, with 11 positions matching TRBD2. Trimming cost V 7 bases and J 2 bases; bases outside gene matches: 7. In germline, CDR1 is MDHEN, CDR2 SYDVKM. This CDR3 region has 16 residues. CDR3 sequence (DNA): TGTGCCAGCATCCACTCTAGCGGGAGGTCCAAAAACATTCAGTACTTC. It is translated as CASIHSSGRSKNIQYF.

This chain joins TRBV18 and TRBJ2-7; D is perhaps TRBD1 (6 bases). The CDR3 sequence is 13 residues long. From germline, CDR1 is KGHSH and CDR2 LQKENI. V lost 5 bases, J lost 5 bases, and 13 bases lay in between. The chain's CDR3 is CASSVNRADEQYF. CDR3 DNA: TGTGCCAGCTCAGTCAACAGGGCTGACGAGCAGTACTTC. The full variable domain, rest sourced from reference TRBV18 and TRBJ2-7, is NAGVMQNPRHLVRRRGQEARLRCSPMKGHSHVYWYRQLPEEGLKFMVYLQKENIIDESGMPKERFSAEFPKEGPSILRIQQVVRGDSAAYFCASSVNRADEQYFGPGTRLTVT.

The chain has TRBV2 and TRBJ1-2; D remains ambiguous. The CDR3 is made up of 12 amino acids. The V end was cut by 8 bases, the J end by 0 bases, with 7 bases between. Germline V lookup: CDR1 SNHLY, CDR2 FYNNEI. The CDR3 region has the DNA TGTGCCAGCGCTTTTACTAACTATGGCTACACCTTC. Its protein product is CASAFTNYGYTF.